One sample yielded the 10 T cell receptor beta chains listed below, sequenced in a study of T cells in Graves' hyperthyroidism and ophthalmopathy. TCR beta CDR3 sequences were amplified from RNA transcripts. HTBI primers were used for first-round RT-PCR of the TCR CDR3. Using its own MiXCR run on the multiplex PCR reads, TCRdb lists one record per CDR3 protein. The sample records 620,000 or so distinct CDR3 sequences, 14% being singletons. Sequencing was carried out using blood. These receptor sequences come from a woman aged 45-59 years with Graves' ophthalmopathy.

This clonotype was recorded many times. The chain couples TRBV7-3 to TRBJ2-2; tentative D call: TRBD2 (7 bases). This CDR3 is built from 16 residues. Trimming shortened V by 7 bases and J by 6 bases, and 21 bases separated the two germline ends. The germline V gene has CDR1 SGHTA and CDR2 FQGTGA. CDR3 sequence: CASTGGGRNLPGELFF. The CDR3 DNA reads as TGTGCCAGCACGGGGGGCGGGAGAAATCTCCCCGGGGAGCTGTTTTTT.

The chain has TRBV7-9 and TRBJ2-7, with 9 bases lining up with TRBD1. Germline-derived CDR1 and CDR2 are SEHNR and FQNEAQ (reference sequence). With V trimmed by 5 bases and J by 1 base, 6 bases remained unmatched. CDR3 length equals 15 residues. The chain's CDR3 is CASSPGTGISYEQYF. The CDR3 DNA reads TGTGCCAGCAGCCCCGGGACAGGGATATCCTACGAGCAGTACTTC.

There are many counts of this clonotype. The V and J genes are TRBV15 and TRBJ2-2; 8 bases are a match to TRBD2. CDR1 is LNHNV and CDR2 is YYDKDF in the germline V gene (reference sequence). The CDR3 covers 18 residues. V lost 0 bases to trimming and J lost 2 bases; unmatched junction nucleotides: 8. The CDR3 loop is CATSRDTPLAANTGELFF. In nucleotides, the CDR3 is TGTGCCACCAGCAGAGATACCCCACTAGCGGCCAACACCGGGGAGCTGTTTTTT.

This clonotype occurred many times. The rearrangement links TRBV28 to TRBJ1-2; D is possibly TRBD1 (5 bases). CDR1 is MDHEN, CDR2 SYDVKM, per germline. The CDR3 is 16 amino acids. Trimming cost V 5 bases and J 3 bases, with 19 bases left between them. The CDR3 sequence is CASSPNRDLEDYGYTF. The CDR3, as DNA: TGTGCCAGCAGTCCAAACCGGGACCTGGAGGACTATGGCTACACCTTC.

This clonotype was seen only a few times. The J gene is TRBJ2-2, the V gene TRBV5-4; 10 nucleotides match TRBD1. This CDR3 comprises 16 residues. Germline CDR1 and CDR2: SGHNT and YYREEE (reference sequence). After removal of 1 base from V and 10 bases from J, the junction contained 10 bases not matched to a gene. The CDR3 nucleotides are TGTGCCAGCAGCTTGAGGGACAGGGGATTCGTGGCGGAGCTGTTTTTT. Its protein is CASSLRDRGFVAELFF. The complete variable domain, with remaining parts taken from reference TRBV5-4 and TRBJ2-2, reads ETGVTQSPTHLIKTRGQQVTLRCSSQSGHNTVSWYQQALGQGPQFIFQYYREEENGRGNFPPRFSGLQFPNYSSELNVNALELDDSALYLCASSLRDRGFVAELFFGEGSRLTVL.

This clonotype appeared a few times. The genes are TRBV29-1 and TRBJ2-5; D is unclear. This CDR3 has 12 residues. The V gene lost 4 bases and the J gene lost 2 bases, with 8 bases spanning the gap. The germline V gene has CDR1 SQVTM and CDR2 ANQGSEA. In DNA form, the CDR3 reads TGCAGCGTTGTAGGGCTACAAGAGACCCAGTACTTC. It yields the protein CSVVGLQETQYF.

This clonotype has just a few counts. This chain links TRBV27 with TRBJ2-1; no reliable D call. Trimming removed 2 bases from V and 8 bases from J, with 10 bases in between. CDR1 and CDR2 from the germline V gene are MNHEY and SMNVEV (reference sequence). The CDR3 contains 13 residues. The CDR3 protein is CASSLLGFDEQFF. In DNA form, the CDR3 reads TGTGCCAGCAGTTTACTGGGTTTTGATGAGCAGTTCTTC.

This clonotype appeared many times. The J gene is TRBJ2-1, the V gene TRBV24-1; TRBD1 matches at 9 bases. The trim removed 5 bases at V and 8 bases at J, leaving 6 bases unmatched. The CDR3 sequence is 14 residues long. Germline CDR1 KGHDR, CDR2 SFDVKD. In DNA, the CDR3 is TGTGCCACCAGTGTTACACAGGGGGCCTATGAGCAGTTCTTC. It translates to CATSVTQGAYEQFF.

This clonotype has a handful of counts. V is TRBV24-1 and J is TRBJ2-1, with TRBD2 matching over 11 bases. Trimming at V came to 3 bases and at J to 8 bases, leaving 11 bases not matched to a gene. The CDR3 runs to 17 residues. The germline V gene has CDR1 KGHDR and CDR2 SFDVKD. The DNA of the CDR3 is TGTGCCACCAGTGATCTAATGACTAGCGGGAAACCGGATGAGCAGTTCTTC. As protein: CATSDLMTSGKPDEQFF.

This rearrangement joins TRBV7-8 to TRBJ1-2; the D is unclear. This CDR3 comprises 14 residues. Trimming removed 0 bases at V and 2 bases at J, with 7 bases between. Germline V gene data show CDR1 as SGHVS and CDR2 as FQNEAQ. CDR3 loop: CASSLAMGNYGYTF. CDR3 sequence (DNA): TGTGCCAGCAGCTTAGCGATGGGGAACTATGGCTACACCTTC.